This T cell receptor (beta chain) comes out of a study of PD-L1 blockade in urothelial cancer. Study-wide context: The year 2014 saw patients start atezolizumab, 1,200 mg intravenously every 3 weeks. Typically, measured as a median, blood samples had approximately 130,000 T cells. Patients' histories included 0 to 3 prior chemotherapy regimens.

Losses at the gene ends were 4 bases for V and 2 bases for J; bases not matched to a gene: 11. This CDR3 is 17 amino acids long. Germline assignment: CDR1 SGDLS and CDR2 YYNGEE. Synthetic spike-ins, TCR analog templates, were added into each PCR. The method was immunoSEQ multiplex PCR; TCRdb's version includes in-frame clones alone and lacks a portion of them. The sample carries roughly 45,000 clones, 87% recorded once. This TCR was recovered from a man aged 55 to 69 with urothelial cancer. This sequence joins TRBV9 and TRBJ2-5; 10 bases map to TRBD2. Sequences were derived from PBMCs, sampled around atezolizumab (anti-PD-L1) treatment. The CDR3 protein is CASSPELGTSDQETQYF. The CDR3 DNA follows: TGTGCCAGCAGCCCCGAGCTAGGGACTAGCGATCAAGAGACCCAGTACTTC.